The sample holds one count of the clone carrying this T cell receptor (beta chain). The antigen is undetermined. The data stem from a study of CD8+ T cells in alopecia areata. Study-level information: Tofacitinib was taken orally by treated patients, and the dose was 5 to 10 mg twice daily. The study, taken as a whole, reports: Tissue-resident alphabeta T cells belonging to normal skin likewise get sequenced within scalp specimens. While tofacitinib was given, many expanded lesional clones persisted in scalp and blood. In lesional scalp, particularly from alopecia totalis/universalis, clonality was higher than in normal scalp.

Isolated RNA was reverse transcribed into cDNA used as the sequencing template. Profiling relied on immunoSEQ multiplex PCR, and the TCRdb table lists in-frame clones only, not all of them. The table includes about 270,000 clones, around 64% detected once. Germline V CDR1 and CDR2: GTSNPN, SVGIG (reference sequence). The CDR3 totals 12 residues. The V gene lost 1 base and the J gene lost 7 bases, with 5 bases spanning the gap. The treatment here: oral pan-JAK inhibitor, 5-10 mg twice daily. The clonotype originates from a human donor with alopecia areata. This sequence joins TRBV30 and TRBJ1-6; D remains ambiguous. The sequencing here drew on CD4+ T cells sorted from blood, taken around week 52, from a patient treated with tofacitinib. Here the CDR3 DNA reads TGTGCCTGGAGTGGGGCGAATTCACCCCTCCACTTT. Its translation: CAWSGANSPLHF.